The 29 T cell receptor beta chains listed next were all sequenced from one sample in a study of graft-versus-host responses after intestinal transplantation. TCRdb's table, derived via immunoSEQ multiplex PCR, lists solely in-frame clones and lacks some. The sample records 23,000 or so clones, 80% to 95% being singletons. The material was PBMCs, obtained 18 days after transplant. Source of these receptors: a human patient who received an intestinal transplant, so some T cells may come from the graft donor.

V is TRBV7-2 and J is TRBJ1-2, with TRBD1 matching 8 bases. The length of the CDR3 is 14 residues. Germline trimming cut 4 bases from V and 4 bases from J; bases unmatched to any gene: 5. CDR1 is SGHTA, CDR2 FQGNSA, per germline. CDR3 region: CASSSSGGAYGYTF. For the CDR3, the DNA is TGTGCCAGCAGCTCGTCAGGGGGCGCCTATGGCTACACCTTC.

V usage is TRBV18 and J usage is TRBJ2-5; 8 positions match TRBD2. V shed 6 bases and J 2 bases; nucleotides not matched to a gene: 8. From germline, CDR1 is KGHSH and CDR2 LQKENI. The CDR3 runs 15 residues. The CDR3 DNA reads TGTGCCAGCTCCACACCGGGGGGGAAACAAGAGACCCAGTACTTC. Its protein is CASSTPGGKQETQYF.

This rearrangement joins TRBV15 to TRBJ1-5; D is possibly TRBD1 (5 bases). V was shortened by 4 bases and J by 4 bases, with 11 bases between the two germline ends. The CDR3 loop spans 14 amino acids. CDR1 is LNHNV, CDR2 YYDKDF, per germline (reference sequence). CDR3 coding DNA: TGTGCCACCAGCAAGGCAGGGATGAATCAGCCCCAGCATTTT. Amino acids: CATSKAGMNQPQHF.

The genes are TRBV7-6 and TRBJ1-6; a possible D gene is TRBD1 (6 bases). CDR3 length: 13 amino acids. CDR1 and CDR2 (germline): SGHVS, FNYEAQ. Trimming removed 0 bases from V and 13 bases from J, with 10 bases in between. The CDR3 sequence is CASSLAPGAPLHF. As DNA, the CDR3 is TGTGCCAGCAGCTTAGCGCCAGGGGCCCCCCTCCACTTT.

This clone was counted once. The chain is built from TRBV5-4 and TRBJ2-7, with D tentatively TRBD2 (5 bases). Germline V gene lookup returns CDR1 SGHNT and CDR2 YYREEE (reference sequence). The CDR3 sequence is 13 residues long. The germline V and J ends were trimmed by 4 bases and 5 bases, with 13 bases remaining between them. In DNA, the CDR3 is TGTGCCAGCAGCCCCCGGGGTGAGAACGAGCAGTACTTC. The encoded protein is CASSPRGENEQYF. Using reference TRBV5-4 and TRBJ2-7 for the parts outside the CDR3, the full variable domain is ETGVTQSPTHLIKTRGQQVTLRCSSQSGHNTVSWYQQALGQGPQFIFQYYREEENGRGNFPPRFSGLQFPNYSSELNVNALELDDSALYLCASSPRGENEQYFGPGTRLTVT.

The chain uses TRBV4-1 and TRBJ2-5; D remains ambiguous. CDR1 MGHRA and CDR2 YSYEKL come from the germline V gene. This CDR3 contains 15 residues. The V end lost 1 base, the J end lost 5 bases, and 14 bases lay between the germline ends. CDR3 loop: CASSQVSVVRETQYF. CDR3 sequence (DNA): TGCGCCAGCAGCCAAGTGTCCGTGGTGCGGGAGACCCAGTACTTC.

Only one count was recorded for this clone. V and J are TRBV12-1 and TRBJ1-2. TRBV12-1 is described as a pseudogene. This CDR3 has 23 amino acids. This CDR3 is CASSFDAEGGGTTIVEDNYGYTF. CDR3 nucleotides: TGTGCCAGCAGCTTTGATGCCGAGGGTGGGGGGACGACGATTGTGGAAGACAACTATGGCTACACCTTC.

CDR3 sequence reads: CASSRSPQGNNEQFF. The DNA of the CDR3 is TGTGCCAGCAGCCGGTCCCCCCAGGGCAACAATGAGCAGTTCTTC. The V call is TRBV5-6, the J call TRBJ2-1; D is perhaps TRBD1 (5 bases). The CDR3 loop spans 15 amino acids. From germline, CDR1 is SGHDT and CDR2 YYEEEE. The V gene lost 4 bases and the J gene lost 5 bases, with 16 bases spanning the gap.

The genes are TRBV11-2 and TRBJ2-3; TRBD2 matches at 11 bases. Looked up from germline, CDR1 is SGHAT and CDR2 is FQNNGV. This CDR3 is 17 amino acids long. Unmatched junction bases numbered 9, after V lost 1 base and J lost 6 bases. DNA for the CDR3: TGTGCCAGCAGCTTAGGAGTTAGCGGGGGGGCCGCCGATACGCAGTATTTT. This translates into CASSLGVSGGAADTQYF.

This sequence joins TRBV7-6 and TRBJ2-1; D possibly corresponds to TRBD2 (5 bases). Germline loops: CDR1 SGHVS, CDR2 FNYEAQ. The CDR3 spans 17 residues. The germline V and J ends were trimmed by 4 bases and 1 base, with 17 bases remaining between them. CDR3 in DNA: TGTGCCAGCAGCTACCGGGCGGGCGAATCTTCCTACAATGAGCAGTTCTTC. Its protein product is CASSYRAGESSYNEQFF.

The rearrangement links TRBV5-3 to TRBJ1-1; D is unclear. TRBV5-3 is an ORF for which the function is uncertain. V gave up 2 bases and J gave up 0 bases, with 20 bases separating them. The CDR3 sequence is 18 residues long. The CDR3 DNA sequence: TGTGCCAGAAGCTTTGCTGCAAAATATCGCTGCATGAACACTGAAGCTTTCTTT. This encodes CARSFAAKYRCMNTEAFF.

This chain connects TRBV7-6 to TRBJ1-6, with no clear D. Germline V lookup: CDR1 SGHVS, CDR2 FNYEAQ. The CDR3 has 17 amino acids. Between the trimmed V and J ends, which lost 6 bases and 5 bases, there was a span of 20 bases. The CDR3 spells CASSPVGRRAHNSPLHF. Here the CDR3 DNA reads TGTGCCAGCAGTCCCGTGGGCAGGAGGGCCCATAATTCACCCCTCCACTTT. Variable domain in full (rest from reference TRBV7-6 and TRBJ1-6): GAGVSQSPRYKVTKRGQDVALRCDPISGHVSLYWYRQALGQGPEFLTYFNYEAQQDKSGLPNDRFSAERPEGSISTLTIQRTEQRDSAMYRCASSPVGRRAHNSPLHFGNGTRLTVT.

The chain recombines TRBV6-5 with TRBJ1-2, with a weak D call TRBD1 (5 bases). From germline, CDR1 is MNHEY and CDR2 SVGAGI. V was cut by 0 bases and J by 8 bases, with 13 bases left in between. This CDR3 is built from 14 residues. The CDR3 bases are TGTGCCAGCAGTTACTCGAGGGAGAGGGGCGGCTACACCTTC. Residues: CASSYSRERGGYTF.

The V call is TRBV19, the J call TRBJ1-4; D call uncertain. The CDR3 length is 13 residues. CDR1 is LNHDA, CDR2 SQIVND, per germline (reference sequence). The V end was cut by 8 bases, the J end by 5 bases, with 12 bases between. The CDR3 reads CASCGRKNEKLFF. For the CDR3, the DNA is TGTGCCAGTTGCGGACGGAAAAATGAAAAACTGTTTTTT.

The chain combines TRBV5-6 with TRBJ2-7; 10 nucleotides match TRBD2. The CDR3 is made up of 15 amino acids. Trimming cost V 2 bases and J 4 bases; bases outside gene matches: 6. The germline V gene has CDR1 SGHDT and CDR2 YYEEEE. The CDR3 region has the DNA TGTGCCAGCAGCTTCGATCAGCGGGGGGGATACGAGCAGTACTTC. It yields the protein CASSFDQRGGYEQYF.

V is TRBV27 and J is TRBJ2-7, with 7 bases aligning to TRBD1. Germline values: CDR1 MNHEY, CDR2 SMNVEV (reference sequence). CDR3 length: 14 amino acids. V was clipped by 3 bases and J by 3 bases; unmatched bases: 5. The CDR3 region has the DNA TGTGCCAGCAGTTTGTCAGGGGGAAGCTACGAGCAGTACTTC. This translates into CASSLSGGSYEQYF.

V and J are TRBV7-2 and TRBJ1-1; D unclear. CDR3 size: 13 residues. The germline CDR1 and CDR2 sequences are SGHTA and FQGNSA. Between the trimmed V and J ends, which lost 5 bases and 0 bases, there was a span of 7 bases. The CDR3 here is CASSPTLNTEAFF. CDR3 DNA: TGTGCCAGCAGCCCCACCCTGAACACTGAAGCTTTCTTT.

The chain combines TRBV6-1 with TRBJ1-1; D call uncertain. Per the germline V gene, CDR1 is MNHNS and CDR2 is SASEGT. The CDR3 is made up of 15 amino acids. Trimming shortened V by 2 bases and J by 7 bases, and 17 bases separated the two germline ends. The CDR3 is CASSESHTGLDEAFF. CDR3 bases: TGTGCCAGCAGTGAATCTCATACGGGGTTGGATGAAGCTTTCTTT.

This clone came up a few times. The chain couples TRBV7-9 to TRBJ2-7; D gene unclear. The V gene's germline CDR1 is SEHNR and CDR2 FQNEAQ (reference sequence). CDR3 length: 11 amino acids. V lost 5 bases to trimming and J lost 2 bases, with 4 bases between them. CDR3 amino acids: CASSLTYEQYF. In DNA, the CDR3 is TGTGCCAGCAGCCTTACCTACGAGCAGTACTTC. The full variable domain, rest sourced from reference TRBV7-9 and TRBJ2-7, is DTGVSQNPRHKITKRGQNVTFRCDPISEHNRLYWYRQTLGQGPEFLTYFQNEAQLEKSRLLSDRFSAERPKGSFSTLEIQRTEQGDSAMYLCASSLTYEQYFGPGTRLTVT.

This chain connects TRBV11-2 to TRBJ2-7; a weak D match, TRBD1 (6 bases). CDR3 length: 14 amino acids. The V end was cut by 1 base, the J end by 2 bases, with 9 bases between. From germline, CDR1 is SGHAT and CDR2 FQNNGV. In DNA form, the CDR3 reads TGTGCCAGCAGCTTAGCAGGGGTCGCCTACGAGCAGTACTTC. It translates to CASSLAGVAYEQYF.

V gene TRBV7-3 combines with J gene TRBJ1-2, with 9 bases lining up with TRBD1. The ends lost 5 bases at V and 6 bases at J; junction bases unmatched: 7. Germline-derived CDR1 and CDR2 are SGHTA and FQGTGA. This CDR3 is built from 14 residues. This CDR3 reads CASSMGQGRDGYTF. DNA of the CDR3: TGTGCCAGCAGCATGGGACAGGGAAGGGATGGCTACACCTTC.

This sequence joins TRBV4-2 and TRBJ2-5; 12 nucleotides align to TRBD2. This CDR3 spans 17 amino acids. CDR1 LGHNA and CDR2 YNFKEQ come from the germline V gene. V trimming: 1 base; J trimming: 4 bases; junction bases outside the gene matches: 7. The CDR3 DNA reads as TGTGCCAGCAGCCAAGGAAATCTAGCGGGGGGGTTAGAGACCCAGTACTTC. Translation: CASSQGNLAGGLETQYF.

The chain recombines TRBV21-1 with TRBJ1-2; the D call TRBD1 from the table was never checked on the DNA. TRBV21-1 is shown as a pseudogene. This CDR3 spans 17 amino acids. CDR3 nucleotide sequence: TGTGCCAGCAGCAAAGAGATCAGGGAAGACCTACTCTATGGCTACACCTTC. This codes for CASSKEIREDLLYGYTF.

The rearrangement links TRBV4-1 to TRBJ1-5; no clear D gene. There are 17 residues in the CDR3. Germline V gene sequence: CDR1 MGHRA, CDR2 YSYEKL. V was clipped by 1 base and J by 0 bases, with 13 bases between them. The CDR3 here is CASSQAGSVVSNQPQHF. The CDR3 DNA is TGCGCCAGCAGCCAAGCCGGCAGCGTAGTTAGCAATCAGCCCCAGCATTTT.

The chain has TRBV6-5 and TRBJ1-2, with 7 bases identical to TRBD1. CDR1 is MNHEY and CDR2 is SVGAGI in the germline V gene. This CDR3 region has 12 residues. Trimming cost V 10 bases and J 6 bases; bases outside gene matches: 8. The DNA for the CDR3 is TGTGCCACCCAGAAGGGGGCGGATGGCTACACCTTC. Encoded protein: CATQKGADGYTF.

V gene TRBV7-8 combines with J gene TRBJ2-7; 9 nucleotides line up with TRBD2. The CDR3 covers 16 residues. V lost 3 bases and J lost 0; bases outside the gene matches: 6. Germline values: CDR1 SGHVS, CDR2 FQNEAQ. The CDR3: CASSFRLAGSSYEQYF. CDR3 DNA: TGTGCCAGCAGCTTTAGGCTAGCGGGGTCCTCCTACGAGCAGTACTTC.

The count of this clone is one. The chain employs TRBV6-1 and TRBJ1-2, with a tentative D call TRBD1 (5 bases). Trimming left V 2 bases short and J 0 bases short, with 7 bases between. CDR1 and CDR2 from the germline V gene are MNHNS and SASEGT. The length of the CDR3 is 14 residues. The DNA for the CDR3 is TGTGCCAGCAGTGAATGGGACGCTAACTATGGCTACACCTTC. Encoded protein: CASSEWDANYGYTF.

The chain links TRBV7-9 to TRBJ2-1; 9 positions agree with TRBD2. J gave up 6 bases and V 5 bases, and 8 bases lay outside the gene matches. There are 15 residues in the CDR3. Germline V gene sequence: CDR1 SEHNR, CDR2 FQNEAQ (reference sequence). CDR3 DNA: TGTGCCAGCAGCGCCCCCGGGACTAGCATCAATGAGCAGTTCTTC. It specifies CASSAPGTSINEQFF.

CDR3 in DNA: TGTGCCAGCAGCGTTAGTGGAGGGAGTGGCACAGATACGCAGTATTTT. It encodes CASSVSGGSGTDTQYF. The genes are TRBV9 and TRBJ2-3; the D gene is possibly TRBD2 (6 bases). V was clipped by 2 bases and J by 1 base, with 14 bases between them. CDR1 SGDLS and CDR2 YYNGEE come from the germline V gene. The CDR3 totals 16 residues.